This record covers a single T cell receptor (beta chain). This sample is drawn from a study of blood T cell repertoires in COVID-19. As for the study in general: COVID-19 samples from acute and convalescent phases originated in the United States, Italy and Spain. Nucleic acid was either cDNA or gDNA, and it came from T cells, B-cell-depleted T cells, or PBMCs.

Authors' data handling: Counts of nucleated cells, estimated from reference gene primer amplification, were obtained. The protocol was immunoSEQ multiplex PCR, while the TCRdb copy is restricted to in-frame clones and leaves out a portion. D and trimming were read from the DNA, whereas the V and J calls and clone size are those reported in that table. Altogether under 250,000 clones are present, 80% to 90% being singletons, with the ten largest covering approximately 8%. Trimming removed 2 bases from V and 5 bases from J, with 8 bases in between. The CDR3 is 12 residues long. The germline V gene has CDR1 SGHKS and CDR2 YYEKEE (reference sequence).

Sequences were obtained from peripheral blood. This rearrangement joins TRBV5-5 to TRBJ2-7; D remains unclear. This sequence originates from a woman in her fifties or sixties with active or convalescent COVID-19. As DNA, the CDR3 is TGTGCCAGCAGCTTTTTAGTAGACGAGCAGTACTTC. Its protein is CASSFLVDEQYF.